The T cell receptor beta chain described here comes from a study of cytomegalovirus exposure and HLA in healthy donors. Details on this clone: Its antigen is still unknown.

Germline assignment: CDR1 SGHRS and CDR2 YFSETQ. This CDR3 has 14 amino acids. V gave up 4 bases and J gave up 7 bases; unmatched junction bases: 8. The PCR was carried out with 60 Vbeta primers and 13 Jbeta primers. Data came from immunoSEQ multiplex PCR; TCRdb stores just in-frame clones and leaves some out. The repertoire has roughly 220,000 clones, 82% of them found once; the top ten carry less than 3%. The study, taken as a whole, reports: TCR beta sequences numbering 16,951 were associated with HLA alleles at 0.05 false discovery rate in a later analysis.

This chain uses TRBV5-1 with TRBJ2-1; 7 bases align to TRBD2. What was sequenced was PBMCs. The clonotype was recovered from a middle-aged woman in good health and CMV-seronegative. CDR3 loop: CASSSGNGGNEQFF. The CDR3 DNA sequence: TGCGCCAGCAGCAGCGGGAACGGAGGGAATGAGCAGTTCTTC.